The 26 T cell receptor beta chains in this list originate from one sample, sequenced in a study of spatial heterogeneity in lung cancer. TCRdb re-analysed the 5' RACE reads in MiXCR, keeping a single row per CDR3 protein. The sample carries about 1,800 distinct CDR3 sequences, roughly a sixth recorded once. Time point reported: sample taken at primary tumor resection. The input material, whole RNA from tumor, nontumor lung or frozen PBMC, was sequenced unsorted. Sequencing was performed on PBMCs, taken at surgery. The source of these receptors is a male donor with early-stage non-small cell lung cancer.

Comments on this clonotype: This may be a read error: a much more frequent sequence differs by one nucleotide. The rearrangement joins TRBV6-7 to TRBJ1-1, with TRBD1 identical over 8 bases. TRBV6-7 is noted as an ORF with a role that remains uncertain. This CDR3 region has 16 residues. The CDR3 DNA sequence: TGTGCCAGCAGTTACGGGACCGACAGGGGCGACCCTGAAACTTTCTTT. It encodes CASSYGTDRGDPETFF.

Notes on this clonotype: One junction end does not reproduce the germline sequence, and a read error may be involved. The chain has TRBV6-1 and TRBJ2-5; TRBD1 agrees at 7 bases. CDR3 length: 13 amino acids. Germline V gives CDR1 MNHNS, CDR2 SASEGT. The CDR3 reads CASREGTEETQYF. The CDR3 DNA reads as TGTGCCAGCAGGGAAGGGACAGAAGAGACCCAGTACTTC.

This clonotype counts as medium-sized. The chain joins TRBV14 to TRBJ1-1; no reliable D call. The V end was cut by 3 bases, the J end by 1 base, with 9 bases between. The CDR3 is 14 amino acids. Germline-derived CDR1 and CDR2 are SGHDN and FVKESK. Here the CDR3 reads CASSHFDKNTEAFF. As DNA, the CDR3 is TGTGCCAGCAGCCATTTTGACAAGAACACTGAAGCTTTCTTT.

This clonotype is medium-sized in the sample. This chain joins TRBV14 and TRBJ2-5, with TRBD2 as a possible D gene (5 bases). The CDR3 has 15 residues. In germline, CDR1 is SGHDN, CDR2 FVKESK. The V end lost 1 base, the J end lost 1 base, and 10 bases lay between the germline ends. The CDR3 sequence: CASSQASGIQETQYF. CDR3 in DNA: TGTGCCAGCAGCCAAGCCTCCGGGATCCAAGAGACCCAGTACTTC.

By sample share, this clonotype is medium-sized. The genes are TRBV7-3 and TRBJ2-3, with 7 bases fitting TRBD2. Germline V lookup: CDR1 SGHTA, CDR2 FQGTGA. V lost 2 bases to trimming and J lost 4 bases; unmatched junction nucleotides: 12. The CDR3 has 17 residues. As DNA, the CDR3 is TGTGCCAGCAGCTTAGGCTCGGGGGGATCGATGGCAGATACGCAGTATTTT. Residues: CASSLGSGGSMADTQYF.

Within the sample, this clonotype is medium-sized (0.01 to 0.1%). This sequence joins TRBV11-3 and TRBJ2-1; 11 nucleotides line up with TRBD2. Germline-derived CDR1 and CDR2 are SGHNT and YENEEA. This CDR3 spans 13 amino acids. The junction had 4 bases not matched to a gene; V was cut back by 6 bases and J by 9 bases. CDR3 loop: CASSILAGAEQFF. The DNA of the CDR3 is TGTGCCAGCAGTATACTAGCGGGAGCTGAGCAGTTCTTC.

This clonotype is categorized as medium-sized. This chain links TRBV12-3 or TRBV12-4 with TRBJ1-1, with 9 bases identical to TRBD1. The V and J ends lost 6 bases and 2 bases, in that order; junction bases with no gene match: 7. CDR3 length equals 15 residues. CDR3 amino acids: CASSRPGQGNTEAFF. The CDR3, as DNA: TGTGCCAGCAGCCGCCCGGGACAGGGTAACACTGAAGCTTTCTTT.

Here the CDR3 DNA reads TGTGCCAGCAGTTTTGGACGGATTCAAGAGACCCAGTACTTC. Its protein product is CASSFGRIQETQYF. The V gene is TRBV12-3 or TRBV12-4, the J gene TRBJ2-5; D uncertain. V was pared by 3 bases and J by 2 bases, with 10 bases between. This CDR3 contains 14 residues.

The chain is built from TRBV7-2 and TRBJ2-7; 7 bases match TRBD1. Trimming removed 5 bases from V and 2 bases from J; junction bases left unmatched: 3. This CDR3 region has 13 residues. From germline, CDR1 is SGHTA and CDR2 FQGNSA. CDR3 coding DNA: TGTGCCAGCAGCCGGGACAGCGCCTACGAGCAGTACTTC. Its protein is CASSRDSAYEQYF.

The gene calls are TRBV7-9 and TRBJ2-2; no definite D call. The CDR3 sequence is 17 residues long. V dropped 7 bases and J dropped 5 bases, with 23 bases sitting between them. CDR1 and CDR2 (germline): SEHNR, FQNEAQ (reference sequence). The CDR3 here is CASNPGWYPPQTGELFF. CDR3 DNA: TGTGCCAGCAACCCCGGTTGGTACCCACCACAAACCGGGGAGCTGTTTTTT. Filled out from reference TRBV7-9 and TRBJ2-2, the complete variable domain reads DTGVSQNPRHKITKRGQNVTFRCDPISEHNRLYWYRQTLGQGPEFLTYFQNEAQLEKSRLLSDRFSAERPKGSFSTLEIQRTEQGDSAMYLCASNPGWYPPQTGELFFGEGSRLTVL.

This chain joins TRBV5-1 and TRBJ2-2; the D call may be TRBD1 or TRBD2 (6 bases each). The CDR3 contains 15 residues. V dropped 1 base and J dropped 2 bases, with 9 bases sitting between them. Germline V gene data show CDR1 as SGHRS and CDR2 as YFSETQ. The CDR3, as DNA: TGCGCCAGCAGCTTGACGGGGGCTAACACCGGGGAGCTGTTTTTT. Amino acids: CASSLTGANTGELFF.

The chain combines TRBV5-1 with TRBJ2-6; 7 bases align to TRBD1. The V gene end was trimmed by 5 bases and the J gene end by 4 bases; junction bases not matched to a gene: 6. This CDR3 comprises 15 residues. Germline-derived CDR1 and CDR2 are SGHRS and YFSETQ. The CDR3 sequence is CASRLTGAGANVLTF. CDR3 sequence (DNA): TGCGCCAGCAGGCTTACAGGGGCCGGGGCCAACGTCCTGACTTTC.

The chain links TRBV19 to TRBJ2-1; 9 bases agree with TRBD2. Germline V CDR1 and CDR2: LNHDA, SQIVND (reference sequence). The CDR3 consists of 15 residues. The V segment lost 3 bases and the J segment 8 bases; nucleotides outside the gene matches: 8. In nucleotides, the CDR3 is TGTGCCAGTAGTATCGGTAGCGGGAGTTCGGATGAGCAGTTCTTC. Translation: CASSIGSGSSDEQFF.

This clonotype occurred many times. This chain uses TRBV29-1 with TRBJ2-2; D remains ambiguous. The CDR3 consists of 12 residues. Germline V gene lookup returns CDR1 SQVTM and CDR2 ANQGSEA. Trimming shortened V by 3 bases and J by 0 bases, and 2 bases separated the two germline ends. The CDR3 region is CSVEANTGELFF. Written as DNA, the CDR3 is TGCAGCGTTGAGGCGAACACCGGGGAGCTGTTTTTT.

This clonotype is labeled medium-sized (0.01 to 0.1%). This chain's CDR3 is CASSKTLSGSSYNEQFF. In DNA, the CDR3 is TGTGCCAGCAGCAAAACCCTAAGCGGGAGCTCCTACAATGAGCAGTTCTTC. The V gene is TRBV7-8, the J gene TRBJ2-1, with TRBD2 matching over 8 bases. V gave up 5 bases and J gave up 0 bases; unmatched junction bases: 9. Germline values: CDR1 SGHVS, CDR2 FQNEAQ. The CDR3 contains 17 residues.

Within the sample, this clonotype is large. The chain couples TRBV6-5 to TRBJ2-5; TRBD1 aligns across 7 bases. V shed 0 bases and J 14 bases; nucleotides not matched to a gene: 15. Germline values: CDR1 MNHEY, CDR2 SVGAGI. CDR3 length: 15 amino acids. The CDR3 bases are TGTGCCAGCAGTTACTCGAACCGCCGGGACAGAGAGCGTTACTTC. Amino acid sequence: CASSYSNRRDRERYF.

This clonotype is medium-sized in the sample. For the CDR3, the DNA is TGTGCCAGCGGCGCAAACATTCAGTACTTC. Translation gives CASGANIQYF. The chain uses TRBV25-1 and TRBJ2-4; D not certain. CDR3 length equals 10 residues. Trimming cost V 8 bases and J 6 bases, with 5 bases left between them. Germline CDR1 and CDR2: MGHDK and SYGVNS.

This clonotype is medium-sized. V gene TRBV23-1 combines with J gene TRBJ2-5, with TRBD1 matching over 10 bases. TRBV23-1 is noted as an ORF with a role that remains uncertain. The CDR3 is 15 residues long. J lost 5 bases, V lost 2 bases, and 5 bases had no gene match. CDR3 nucleotides: TGCGCCAGCAGTCAACCCGGACAGGGGGGGGAGACCCAGTACTTC. This translates into CASSQPGQGGETQYF.

By frequency in the sample, this clonotype is medium-sized. The gene calls are TRBV21-1 and TRBJ2-7; the DNA was not used to check the table's D call, TRBD2. TRBV21-1 is given as a pseudogene. This CDR3 spans 19 amino acids. The CDR3 spells CASIFPKDVAGRLAYEQYF. DNA of the CDR3: TGTGCCAGCATTTTTCCCAAGGATGTGGCGGGAAGGTTAGCATACGAGCAGTACTTC.

This clonotype qualifies as medium-sized. The chain recombines TRBV20-1 with TRBJ2-7; 9 bases map to TRBD1. With 3 bases clipped from V and 5 bases from J, the junction kept 8 bases outside the gene matches. Germline assignment: CDR1 DFQATT and CDR2 SNEGSKA (reference sequence). The CDR3 length is 14 residues. The CDR3 nucleotides read TGCAGTGCTAGCCCGGGACAGGGTATCAACGAGCAGTACTTC. It yields the protein CSASPGQGINEQYF.

Within the sample, this clonotype is medium-sized (0.01 to 0.1%). This chain uses TRBV7-9 with TRBJ2-7, with D perhaps being TRBD1 or TRBD2 (5 bases each). CDR1 and CDR2 from the germline V gene are SEHNR and FQNEAQ (reference sequence). The CDR3 sequence is 14 residues long. Trimming took off 6 bases at V and 6 bases at J, with 18 bases between the two ends. The chain's CDR3 is CASSSRVRGVEQYF. As DNA, the CDR3 is TGTGCCAGCAGTTCCCGGGTCAGAGGGGTCGAGCAGTACTTC.

The chain combines TRBV6-1 with TRBJ2-7; possibly TRBD1 for D (6 bases). The CDR3 extends over 15 amino acids. V was cut by 6 bases and J by 0 bases, with 15 bases left in between. The germline V gene has CDR1 MNHNS and CDR2 SASEGT. CDR3 protein: CASRVQGDSSYEQYF. CDR3 nucleotides: TGTGCCAGCAGGGTACAGGGAGATAGCTCCTACGAGCAGTACTTC.

The rearrangement links TRBV7-2 to TRBJ1-6; weak D call: TRBD1 (5 bases). CDR1 is SGHTA, CDR2 FQGNSA, per germline. Trimming took 5 bases from V and 9 from J, leaving 14 bases between them. The CDR3 has 14 residues. The CDR3 nucleotides read TGTGCCAGCAGCCCTGACAGCAGCTCTTCACCCCTCCACTTT. As protein: CASSPDSSSSPLHF.

V gene TRBV4-2 combines with J gene TRBJ1-6; a weak D match, TRBD1 (6 bases). The CDR3 consists of 17 residues. Trimming removed 3 bases from V and 0 bases from J, with 12 bases in between. CDR1 and CDR2 from the germline V gene are LGHNA and YNFKEQ. Here the CDR3 DNA reads TGTGCCAGCAGCCACGATACAGGGAGCTCCTATAATTCACCCCTCCACTTT. As protein: CASSHDTGSSYNSPLHF.

The sample holds a few counts of this clonotype. The rearrangement uses TRBV5-5 and TRBJ1-2; D is perhaps TRBD1 (6 bases). The CDR3 runs to 13 residues. CDR1 is SGHKS and CDR2 is YYEKEE in the germline V gene (reference sequence). V was shortened by 4 bases and J by 3 bases, with 10 bases between the two germline ends. The CDR3 DNA follows: TGTGCCAGCAGCCCGAGACAGGACTATGGCTACACCTTC. This encodes CASSPRQDYGYTF. The variable domain in full, with the rest retrieved from reference TRBV5-5 and TRBJ1-2, is DAGVTQSPTHLIKTRGQQVTLRCSPISGHKSVSWYQQVLGQGPQFIFQYYEKEERGRGNFPDRFSARQFPNYSSELNVNALLLGDSALYLCASSPRQDYGYTFGSGTRLTVV.

This clonotype is classed as medium-sized (0.01 to 0.1%). DNA for the CDR3: TGTGCCAGCAGCCTAGAATACACCGGGGAGCTGTTTTTT. The encoded protein is CASSLEYTGELFF. The genes are TRBV9 and TRBJ2-2; D ambiguous. Germline values: CDR1 SGDLS, CDR2 YYNGEE. This CDR3 comprises 13 residues. Trimming cost V 4 bases and J 3 bases, with 7 bases left between them.